These T cell receptor beta chains were read from a single sample in a study of blood T cells in healthy people across ages. TCRdb ran MiXCR on the 5' RACE reads and lists one entry per CDR3 protein. This table has fewer than 2,000,000 distinct CDR3 sequences, approximately 40% appearing once. The specimen sequenced was blood. These TCRs come from a human donor in good health. The CDR3 runs from the conserved cysteine through the conserved F or W. A D gene is named only where the DNA matches it firmly. The size of a clone is reported for some rows only, either as once, few or many, or as a class for expanded clones.

-	-	TRBJ2-5	TRBV2	TGTGCCAGCAGAAGACAGGGAGGGGCAGAGACCCAGTACTTC	CASRRQGGAETQYF
-	TRBD1	TRBJ1-2	TRBV7-2	TGTGCCAGCAGCCCACAGGGACAGCTTATGATTTATGGCTACACCTTC	CASSPQGQLMIYGYTF
-	TRBD1	TRBJ1-4	TRBV7-9	TGTGCCAGCAGTAGAAGCGGACAGGGACAAACCAGGGAAAAACTGTTTTTT	CASSRSGQGQTREKLFF
few	-	TRBJ1-2	TRBV6-2/TRBV6-3	TGTGCCAGCAGGAAACAGGGTTCGGACTATGGCTACACCTTC	CASRKQGSDYGYTF
few	TRBD1	TRBJ2-1	TRBV6-5	TGTGTCAGCAGAATTAGGGACAGCGCCTACAATGAGCAGTTCTTC	CVSRIRDSAYNEQFF
-	-	TRBJ2-3	TRBV10-3	TGTGCCATCAGATCGGGCAGGGGGGATTCAGATACGCAGTATTTT	CAIRSGRGDSDTQYF
-	TRBD1	TRBJ1-1	TRBV9	TGTGCCAGCGGACAGGGGCCCACGAACACTGAAGCTTTCTTT	CASGQGPTNTEAFF
-	TRBD1	TRBJ2-1	TRBV4-2	TGTGCCAGCAGGCTCCGACAGGGGGCCAATGAGCAGTTCTTC	CASRLRQGANEQFF
few	-	TRBJ2-7	TRBV27	TGTGCCAGCAGTGGGGGTCCACGGGGTTACGAGCAGTACTTC	CASSGGPRGYEQYF
many	TRBD1	TRBJ1-1	TRBV7-2	TGTGCCAGCAGCCCACAGGGGTACACTGAAGCTTTCTTT	CASSPQGYTEAFF
-	-	TRBJ1-5	TRBV12-3/TRBV12-4	TGTGCCAGCAAGCCCGGGACGGGAAATAGCAATCAGCCCCAGCATTTT	CASKPGTGNSNQPQHF
-	-	TRBJ2-4	TRBV21-1	TGTGCCAGCTGTCCAAATGGGGGCGCCATTCAGTACTTC	CASCPNGGAIQYF
-	TRBD2	TRBJ2-2	TRBV4-2	TGTGCCAGCAGCCAGGGGGCGGGGGGCCCACCTCGGTACACCGGGGAGCTGTTTTTT	CASSQGAGGPPRYTGELFF
-	-	TRBJ1-5	TRBV6-6	TGTGCCAGCAGTCCCAATAGGGGCCAGGGGCCCCAGCATTTT	CASSPNRGQGPQHF
few	-	TRBJ2-7	TRBV20-1	TGCAGTGCTAAACAGGGACCCTCCTACGAGCAGTACTTC	CSAKQGPSYEQYF
-	-	TRBJ1-4	TRBV6-5	TGTGCCAGCAGTTCCCACCAGGGAGCAACTAATGAAAAACGGTTTTTT	CASSSHQGATNEKRFF
few	-	TRBJ2-7	TRBV28	TGTGCCAGCAGTCCCTGGACAGCCTACGAGCAGTACTTC	CASSPWTAYEQYF
-	TRBD2	TRBJ2-7	TRBV6-2/TRBV6-3	TGTGCCAGCAGTTACGAACTAGCGGGGGCGAACGAGCAGTACTTC	CASSYELAGANEQYF
-	TRBD1	TRBJ2-7	TRBV2	TGTGCCAGGTGGGGCGGGACAGGTCTGAGTGGATGGCCAACTTACGAGCAGTACTTC	CARWGGTGLSGWPTYEQYF
-	-	TRBJ2-7	TRBV3-1	TGTGCCAGCAGCCAAGATCACAGCCAGACCTACGAGCAGTACTTC	CASSQDHSQTYEQYF
-	TRBD2	TRBJ2-5	TRBV4-3	TGCGCCAGCCGGACTAGAACCAAAGAGACCCAGTACTTC	CASRTRTKETQYF
-	-	TRBJ2-7	TRBV7-6	TGTGCCAGCAGCTCCCCAGGGAACTACGAGCAGTACTTC	CASSSPGNYEQYF
-	-	TRBJ2-7	TRBV5-1	TGCGCCAGCAGCCCTTCCGGGACAATTTTGTACTTC	CASSPSGTILYF
few	-	TRBJ1-1	TRBV5-5	TGTGCCAGCAGCTTGCGGGTTAGTGGGGACACTGAAGCTTTCTTT	CASSLRVSGDTEAFF
few	TRBD1	TRBJ1-2	TRBV7-9	TGTGCTAGCAGCCTCCGACAGGGGGGCGTTGATGGCTACACCTTC	CASSLRQGGVDGYTF
-	TRBD1	TRBJ2-5	TRBV10-3	TGTGCCATCAGTGAGTCAACAGGGGCAAAAGAGACCCAGTACTTC	CAISESTGAKETQYF
-	TRBD2	TRBJ2-5	TRBV9	TGTGCCAGCAGCGCGGGGACTAGCGGCGATCAAGAGACCCAGTACTTC	CASSAGTSGDQETQYF
few	-	TRBJ1-1	TRBV29-1	TGCAGCGTTTCCGGACAAGTGAACACTGAAGCTTTCTTT	CSVSGQVNTEAFF
-	-	TRBJ2-5	TRBV11-2	TGTGCCAGCAGCTTAGTCGGTCAAGGGGCTCGAGAGACCCAGTACTTC	CASSLVGQGARETQYF
few	-	TRBJ2-4	TRBV6-2/TRBV6-3	TGTGCCAGCAGTGACATGGAGGGGGCGTTAGACAATGAGCAGTACTTC	CASSDMEGALDNEQYF
-	-	TRBJ2-3	TRBV4-3	TGCGCCAGCAGTTACAATCCGTTACAGGGAAATACGCAGTATTTT	CASSYNPLQGNTQYF
few	-	TRBJ1-2	TRBV9	TGTGCCAGCAGCGCCCATGCTTCAGTGAACTATGGCTACACCTTC	CASSAHASVNYGYTF
-	-	TRBJ2-1	TRBV20-1	TGCAGTGCTAGAGTGTTCCTAGAAGGCAATGAGCAGTTCTTC	CSARVFLEGNEQFF
-	-	TRBJ2-1	TRBV12-3/TRBV12-4	TGTGCCAGCAGTCCTGACTACGTCTACAATGAGCAGTTCTTC	CASSPDYVYNEQFF
few	-	TRBJ2-3	TRBV20-1	TGCAGTGCTATCGAGCAGGGCCCGCCAGATACGCAGTATTTT	CSAIEQGPPDTQYF
few	-	TRBJ2-3	TRBV3-1	TGTGCCAGCAGCCAAGGGTGGGGGGAAGGAGATACGCAGTATTTT	CASSQGWGEGDTQYF
-	TRBD1	TRBJ1-5	TRBV7-2	TGTGCCAGCAGCCCGACAGGGTGGGCCAATCAGCCCCAGCATTTT	CASSPTGWANQPQHF
once	-	TRBJ2-5	TRBV5-1	TGCGCCAGCAGCTGGGACTTCAGGGAGACCCAGTACTTC	CASSWDFRETQYF
few	-	TRBJ2-4	TRBV12-3/TRBV12-4	TGTGCCAGCAACAACCGGGATTCTCTAGCCAAAAACATTCAGTACTTC	CASNNRDSLAKNIQYF
few	-	TRBJ2-7	TRBV27	TGTGCCAGCAGTTTATCGGTTTCTTCCGAGCAGTACTTC	CASSLSVSSEQYF
-	-	TRBJ2-3	TRBV4-3	TGCGCCAGCAGCCAAGAGGCGGGACAGACAGTCAGACATCACACAGATACGCAGTATTTT	CASSQEAGQTVRHHTDTQYF
few	-	TRBJ1-1	TRBV29-1	TGCAGCGTTGTGGACCAGAGGGCTTTCTTT	CSVVDQRAFF
-	-	TRBJ1-2	TRBV29-1	TGCAGCGTTGATTCGACCCTTTCGGGAGCTAACTATGGCTACACCTTC	CSVDSTLSGANYGYTF
few	TRBD1	TRBJ1-6	TRBV12-3/TRBV12-4	TGTGCCAGCCACAGGGACAGCAATTCACCCCTCCACTTT	CASHRDSNSPLHF
-	-	TRBJ2-7	TRBV4-3	TGCGCCAGCAGCCCGGACCTTTTGTCGGAGGGCGAGCAGTACTTC	CASSPDLLSEGEQYF
-	-	TRBJ2-7	TRBV5-6	TGTGCCAGCAGCACTCACTATGCGGGACAAGCCTCCTACGAGCAGTACTTC	CASSTHYAGQASYEQYF
-	-	TRBJ2-2	TRBV11-1	TGTGCCAGCAGCCCGAGAAAAACAGGGACACGATTTTCTCTGAACACCGGGGAGCTGTTTTTT	CASSPRKTGTRFSLNTGELFF
-	-	TRBJ2-3	TRBV12-3/TRBV12-4	TGTGCCAGCAGTTTATCTCGCGGGATAGCAGATACGCAGTATTTT	CASSLSRGIADTQYF
-	-	TRBJ2-7	TRBV3-1	TGTGCCAGCAGCCAAGTCAGCGCCCCGGAACCTTACGAGCAGTACTTC	CASSQVSAPEPYEQYF
few	-	TRBJ2-1	TRBV28	TGTGCCAGCAGTCCCCGGTTGGTTAAGTCCTACAATGAGCAGTTCTTC	CASSPRLVKSYNEQFF
-	-	TRBJ2-3	TRBV25-1	TGTGCCAGCAGTGAAGATCAGCCCCCTGCTGGGTGGGATACGCAGTATTTT	CASSEDQPPAGWDTQYF